A single T cell receptor (beta chain) is shown here with its context. This entry is derived from a study of blood T cell repertoires in COVID-19. Looking at the study overall: Acute and convalescent COVID-19 specimens originated in the United States, Italy and Spain. T cells, B-cell-depleted T cells, or PBMCs provided the cDNA or gDNA that served as material.

The authors' processing: Scientists estimated how many nucleated cells there were by amplifying reference gene primers. Method: immunoSEQ multiplex PCR; TCRdb's copy keeps in-frame clones and lacks some. Clonal size and the V and J genes are those of that table, whereas D and trimming came from the DNA. The sample shows 190,000 or so clones, approximately 87% of them seen only once. V was pared by 1 base and J by 6 bases, with 10 bases between. The germline gives CDR1 SGDLS, CDR2 YYNGEE. CDR3 length: 13 residues. Sequencing was carried out using peripheral blood. The TCR sequence derives from a woman younger than 35 who had recovered from COVID-19. The chain is built from TRBV9 and TRBJ1-1; no firm D call. The CDR3 region is CASSVQVKAEAFF. CDR3 coding DNA: TGTGCCAGCAGCGTACAGGTGAAGGCTGAAGCTTTCTTT.